The 32 T cell receptor beta chains reported below all come from one sample, sequenced in a study of T cell repertoires in cytomegalovirus infection. TCRdb processed the reads anew with MiXCR; each CDR3 protein has one entry. The sample shows over 450,000 distinct CDR3 sequences, 11% of them seen only once. The sequenced sample consisted of PBMCs. The origin of the receptors is a human donor in good health (CMV status not recorded). Some clones in this sample may be carry-over from other donors' samples.

This clonotype was picked up a small number of times. The chain employs TRBV6-5 and TRBJ2-7, with TRBD1 matching 8 bases. V dropped 2 bases and J dropped 6; count of bases not matched to a gene: 3. This CDR3 region has 13 residues. CDR1 is MNHEY and CDR2 is SVGAGI in the germline V gene. In DNA, the CDR3 is TGTGCCAGCAGTTACGAGACAGGGGCCGAGCAGTACTTC. This translates into CASSYETGAEQYF.

This clonotype was counted at least ten times. CDR3 region: CASREVLNTEAFF. The CDR3 nucleotides are TGCGCCAGCAGAGAAGTGCTTAACACTGAAGCTTTCTTT. The chain combines TRBV5-1 with TRBJ1-1, with D hard to call. Germline CDR1 SGHRS, CDR2 YFSETQ. The V end was cut by 5 bases, the J end by 2 bases, with 10 bases between. The CDR3 consists of 13 residues.

This clonotype was counted many times. The rearrangement links TRBV11-3 to TRBJ2-7; D gene ambiguous. The ends were cut back, 2 bases at V and 3 bases at J, with 8 bases in the middle. This CDR3 region has 13 residues. Per the germline V gene, CDR1 is SGHNT and CDR2 is YENEEA. CDR3 residues: CASSLNPGYEQYF. In DNA form, the CDR3 reads TGTGCCAGCAGCTTAAACCCCGGCTACGAGCAGTACTTC.

This clonotype was detected ten times or more. This rearrangement joins TRBV7-8 to TRBJ1-2, with D perhaps TRBD1 (5 bases). The CDR3 extends over 13 amino acids. Between the trimmed V and J ends, which lost 6 bases and 0 bases, there was a span of 8 bases. Germline V CDR1 and CDR2: SGHVS, FQNEAQ. CDR3 sequence: CASRRGANYGYTF. CDR3 bases: TGTGCCAGCAGGAGGGGAGCTAACTATGGCTACACCTTC.

This clonotype has only a few counts. This rearrangement joins TRBV10-3 to TRBJ1-5; unclear D gene. Looked up from germline, CDR1 is ENHRY and CDR2 is SYGVKD. The ends were cut back, 5 bases at V and 0 bases at J, with 11 bases in the middle. The length of the CDR3 is 15 residues. CDR3: CAISREGLSNQPQHF. CDR3 DNA: TGTGCCATCAGTCGGGAAGGGCTTAGCAATCAGCCCCAGCATTTT.

The table lists this clonotype with many counts. The chain uses TRBV12-3 or TRBV12-4 and TRBJ1-1, with unresolved D. The ends were cut back, 2 bases at V and 3 bases at J, with 19 bases in the middle. The CDR3 is 17 amino acids. Here the CDR3 reads CASSLPSSFSTHTEAFF. DNA of the CDR3: TGTGCCAGCAGTTTACCGTCCTCATTCTCAACCCACACTGAAGCTTTCTTT.

This clonotype was recorded a few times. The chain links TRBV12-3 or TRBV12-4 to TRBJ2-1; tentative D call: TRBD2 (6 bases). The ends were cut back, 7 bases at V and 6 bases at J, with 13 bases in the middle. CDR3 length equals 13 residues. CDR3 nucleotides: TGTGCCAGCATCCTTCAGGGAGGCAATGAGCAGTTCTTC. Protein sequence: CASILQGGNEQFF.

This clonotype has at least ten counts. V gene TRBV28 combines with J gene TRBJ2-7; 9 positions match TRBD1. V dropped 5 bases and J dropped 1; count of bases not matched to a gene: 6. From germline, CDR1 is MDHEN and CDR2 SYDVKM. This CDR3 spans 15 amino acids. The CDR3 loop reads CASSPTGGVSYEQYF. CDR3 DNA: TGTGCCAGCAGTCCGACAGGGGGGGTATCCTACGAGCAGTACTTC.

The rearrangement links TRBV29-1 to TRBJ1-2, with TRBD1 identical over 8 bases. Germline V gives CDR1 SQVTM, CDR2 ANQGSEA. V shed 6 bases, J shed 2 bases, and the junction held 8 bases outside the gene matches. The CDR3 spans 14 residues. CDR3 in DNA: TGCAGCGTCAGACAGGGGTCGGGGAACTATGGCTACACCTTC. It encodes CSVRQGSGNYGYTF.

In its sample, this clonotype was seen many times. The chain uses TRBV10-3 and TRBJ2-5; 7 bases agree with TRBD1. Germline CDR1 and CDR2: ENHRY and SYGVKD. V shed 4 bases and J 1 base; nucleotides not matched to a gene: 6. CDR3 length: 15 amino acids. The CDR3 DNA sequence: TGTGCCATCAGTGGACAGGGCCAGGGCCAAGAGACCCAGTACTTC. This encodes CAISGQGQGQETQYF.

This clonotype turned up a few times. The genes are TRBV15 and TRBJ2-7; D unclear. Germline lookup yields CDR1 LNHNV and CDR2 YYDKDF (reference sequence). The CDR3 length is 14 residues. Trimming took off 5 bases at V and 2 bases at J, with 13 bases between the two ends. CDR3 nucleotides: TGTGCCACCAGCGATTGGGGATCTACCTACGAGCAGTACTTC. Translating gives CATSDWGSTYEQYF.

This clonotype was detected only a few times. This chain joins TRBV11-2 and TRBJ2-5, with a tentative D call TRBD1 (5 bases). CDR3 size: 14 residues. V gave up 5 bases and J gave up 3 bases, with 13 bases separating them. Germline V gene data show CDR1 as SGHAT and CDR2 as FQNNGV. The chain's CDR3 is CASSPRGREETQYF. The CDR3, as DNA: TGTGCCAGCAGCCCTAGGGGCAGGGAAGAGACCCAGTACTTC.

In this sample, this clonotype turned up many times. The junction differs from germline at one of its ends, possibly a read error. This chain links TRBV7-9 with TRBJ1-3, with D tentatively TRBD1 (5 bases). Germline values: CDR1 SEHNR, CDR2 FQNEAQ (reference sequence). The length of the CDR3 is 13 residues. This chain's CDR3 is CASSLAGRNTIYF. CDR3 DNA sequence: TGTGCCAGCAGTTTAGCAGGGCGGAACACCATATATTTT.

The chain combines TRBV6-5 with TRBJ2-7, with 10 bases identical to TRBD2. The CDR3 spans 15 residues. V lost 6 bases to trimming and J lost 3 bases; unmatched junction nucleotides: 8. Germline V gene sequence: CDR1 MNHEY, CDR2 SVGAGI. The CDR3 nucleotides read TGTGCCAGCAGATATGGACTAGCGGACCTCTACGAGCAGTACTTC. Encoded protein: CASRYGLADLYEQYF.

The chain carries TRBV15 and TRBJ1-6; D may be TRBD1 (6 bases). The CDR3 length is 15 residues. V was trimmed by 0 bases and J by 7 bases, leaving 10 bases between them. Germline CDR1 reads LNHNV; CDR2 reads YYDKDF (reference sequence). The CDR3 DNA sequence: TGTGCCACCAGCAGAGAGGGGGGGCAGAATTCACCCCTCCACTTT. It codes for CATSREGGQNSPLHF.

This clonotype has ten or more counts. The chain recombines TRBV28 with TRBJ1-1, with 9 bases aligning to TRBD1. J was trimmed by 1 base and V by 4 bases; bases with no gene match: 10. The CDR3 length is 17 residues. Germline V lookup: CDR1 MDHEN, CDR2 SYDVKM. The CDR3 DNA follows: TGTGCCAGCAGTTCCCCACAGGGGGCGGGGAGGAACACTGAAGCTTTCTTT. Translation: CASSSPQGAGRNTEAFF.

The genes are TRBV3-1 and TRBJ1-6; D possibly corresponds to TRBD1 (5 bases). This CDR3 has 14 amino acids. CDR1 is LGHDT, CDR2 YNNKEL, per germline (reference sequence). V was shortened by 4 bases and J by 7 bases, with 11 bases between the two germline ends. The CDR3 DNA is TGTGCCAGCAGCCCCGCAGGGATGAATTCACCCCTCCACTTT. Its translation: CASSPAGMNSPLHF. Using reference TRBV3-1 and TRBJ1-6 for the parts outside the CDR3, the full variable domain is DTAVSQTPKYLVTQMGNDKSIKCEQNLGHDTMYWYKQDSKKFLKIMFSYNNKELIINETVPNRFSPKSPDKAHLNLHINSLELGDSAVYFCASSPAGMNSPLHFGNGTRLTVT.

This clonotype has a count of ten or more. The chain recombines TRBV27 with TRBJ1-1; possibly TRBD1 for D (5 bases). The CDR3 length is 15 residues. Trimming removed 6 bases at V and 4 bases at J, with 18 bases between. Germline V lookup: CDR1 MNHEY, CDR2 SMNVEV (reference sequence). CDR3 coding DNA: TGTGCCAGCAGCCCAGGGTTCGGTCGAGGCACTGAAGCTTTCTTT. Protein sequence: CASSPGFGRGTEAFF.

The V and J genes are TRBV28 and TRBJ2-7; the D gene is possibly TRBD2 (5 bases). V was pared by 6 bases and J by 4 bases, with 16 bases between. Germline CDR1 reads MDHEN; CDR2 reads SYDVKM. This CDR3 region has 14 residues. DNA of the CDR3: TGTGCCAGCAGAAGGGCAGCTGGGAGTTACGAGCAGTACTTC. This gives the protein CASRRAAGSYEQYF.

This clonotype was recorded many times. The rearrangement joins TRBV5-5 to TRBJ1-5; 9 bases fit TRBD1. Germline trimming cut 4 bases from V and 4 bases from J; bases unmatched to any gene: 9. This CDR3 contains 16 residues. The germline V gene encodes CDR1 SGHKS and CDR2 YYEKEE (reference sequence). Written as DNA, the CDR3 is TGTGCCAGCAGCATCACCGGGACAGGGTCAAATCAGCCCCAGCATTTT. This gives the protein CASSITGTGSNQPQHF.

This clonotype has at least ten counts. The chain employs TRBV7-3 and TRBJ1-1; the D is unclear. The germline gives CDR1 SGHTA, CDR2 FQGTGA. CDR3 size: 13 residues. V lost 5 bases and J lost 1, with 8 bases in between. The CDR3 DNA reads TGTGCCAGCAGCCCGGGCCAGAACACTGAAGCTTTCTTT. This gives the protein CASSPGQNTEAFF.

The table lists this clonotype with many counts. This chain connects TRBV7-9 to TRBJ2-1; no clear D. V dropped 5 bases and J dropped 5 bases, with 7 bases sitting between them. This CDR3 region has 12 residues. Germline V gene sequence: CDR1 SEHNR, CDR2 FQNEAQ (reference sequence). In DNA, the CDR3 is TGTGCCAGCAGCCCGTCCAACAATGAGCAGTTCTTC. It translates to CASSPSNNEQFF.

At least ten counts were recorded for this clonotype. The genes are TRBV4-1 and TRBJ2-7, with a possible D match to TRBD2 (6 bases). CDR3 length: 15 amino acids. V was shortened by 4 bases and J by 3 bases, with 16 bases between the two germline ends. The germline V gene encodes CDR1 MGHRA and CDR2 YSYEKL. The chain's CDR3 is CASSLMGGQGYEQYF. The CDR3 DNA sequence: TGCGCCAGCAGCCTGATGGGGGGTCAGGGCTACGAGCAGTACTTC.

This clonotype came up many times. V usage is TRBV5-4 and J usage is TRBJ1-1, with a tentative D call TRBD1 (5 bases). Trimming removed 4 bases at V and 0 bases at J, with 16 bases between. Germline values: CDR1 SGHNT, CDR2 YYREEE (reference sequence). This CDR3 has 16 amino acids. For the CDR3, the DNA is TGTGCCAGCAGCCCACGGGGGGGATGGGTGAACACTGAAGCTTTCTTT. This sequence encodes CASSPRGGWVNTEAFF.

To note about this clonotype: A much more abundant neighbour one base away suggests this may be a read error. This chain uses TRBV28 with TRBJ1-4; 7 bases align to TRBD1. The germline V gene encodes CDR1 MDHEN and CDR2 SYDVKM. V was pared by 2 bases and J by 14 bases, with 8 bases of the junction left unmatched. The CDR3 loop spans 13 amino acids. The CDR3 protein is CASSLQPRGGLFF. DNA for the CDR3: TGTGCCAGCAGTTTACAGCCCAGGGGGGGTCTGTTTTTT.

This clonotype appeared many times. The rearrangement joins TRBV12-3 or TRBV12-4 to TRBJ2-7; 10 bases match TRBD1. Trimming took 5 bases from V and 6 from J; bases not matched to a gene: 1. This CDR3 has 12 residues. The CDR3 bases are TGTGCCAGCAGTGGGACAGGGGTCGAGCAGTACTTC. Encoded protein: CASSGTGVEQYF.

Written as DNA, the CDR3 is TGTGCCTGGAGTGTTCGGAAGGAGCAGTTCTTC. The encoded protein is CAWSVRKEQFF. This sequence joins TRBV30 and TRBJ2-1; the D is unclear. The CDR3 sequence is 11 residues long. The germline V gene has CDR1 GTSNPN and CDR2 SVGIG (reference sequence). Trimming removed 0 bases from V and 10 bases from J, with 7 bases in between.

The rearrangement uses TRBV29-1 and TRBJ2-2; D possibly corresponds to TRBD1 (5 bases). The CDR3 length is 17 residues. V lost 0 bases to trimming and J lost 0 bases, with 14 bases between them. Germline loops: CDR1 SQVTM, CDR2 ANQGSEA. DNA for the CDR3: TGCAGCGTTGAAGATCCTAATGACAGACCGAACACCGGGGAGCTGTTTTTT. This sequence encodes CSVEDPNDRPNTGELFF.

Concerning this clonotype itself: A clone one base away is much larger, so this may be a read error. The J gene is TRBJ2-7, the V gene TRBV9, with 9 bases identical to TRBD1. Germline V gives CDR1 SGDLS, CDR2 YYNGEE. The CDR3 spans 14 residues. V lost 0 bases to trimming and J lost 2 bases; unmatched junction nucleotides: 0. The DNA for the CDR3 is TGTGCCAGCAGCGTAGGGGACAGGGCCTACGAGCAGTACTTC. Amino acid sequence: CASSVGDRAYEQYF.

In its sample, this clonotype was seen a few times. The gene calls are TRBV20-1 and TRBJ2-5, with 8 bases identical to TRBD2. In germline, CDR1 is DFQATT, CDR2 SNEGSKA (reference sequence). Trimming at V came to 1 base and at J to 1 base, leaving 5 bases not matched to a gene. The CDR3 sequence is 15 residues long. CDR3 residues: CSARGTSSPQETQYF. In DNA, the CDR3 is TGCAGTGCTAGAGGGACTAGCAGTCCCCAAGAGACCCAGTACTTC.

This clonotype was detected many times. V is TRBV7-8 and J is TRBJ2-3; TRBD2 aligns across 13 bases. CDR1 is SGHVS, CDR2 FQNEAQ, per germline. V lost 1 base, J lost 2 bases, and 6 bases stayed unmatched. The length of the CDR3 is 18 residues. In nucleotides, the CDR3 is TGTGCCAGCAGCTTAGGAGGGACTAGCGGGGTACTCACAGATACGCAGTATTTT. Its translation: CASSLGGTSGVLTDTQYF.

In this sample, this clonotype turned up many times. J is TRBJ2-3 and V is TRBV28; 9 bases line up with TRBD2. Germline V gives CDR1 MDHEN, CDR2 SYDVKM. The CDR3 extends over 18 amino acids. Unmatched junction bases numbered 15, after V lost 6 bases and J lost 2 bases. As DNA, the CDR3 is TGTGCCAGCAGATCCCGACTACGAGCGGGAGGTAACACAGATACGCAGTATTTT. Its translation: CASRSRLRAGGNTDTQYF.